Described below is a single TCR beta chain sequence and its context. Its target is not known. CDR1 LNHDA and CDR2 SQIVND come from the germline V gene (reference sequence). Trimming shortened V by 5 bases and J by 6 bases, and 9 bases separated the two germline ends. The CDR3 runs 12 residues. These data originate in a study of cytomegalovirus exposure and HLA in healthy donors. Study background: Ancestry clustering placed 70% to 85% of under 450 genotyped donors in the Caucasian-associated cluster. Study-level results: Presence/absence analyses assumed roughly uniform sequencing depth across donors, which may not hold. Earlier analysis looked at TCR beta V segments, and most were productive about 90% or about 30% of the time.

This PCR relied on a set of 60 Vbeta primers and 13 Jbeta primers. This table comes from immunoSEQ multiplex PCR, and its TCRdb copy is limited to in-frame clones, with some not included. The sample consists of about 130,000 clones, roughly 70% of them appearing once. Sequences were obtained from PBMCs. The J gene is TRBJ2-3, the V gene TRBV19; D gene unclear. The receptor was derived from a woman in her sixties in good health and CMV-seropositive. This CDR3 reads CASSPSADTQYF. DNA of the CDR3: TGTGCCAGTAGTCCCTCCGCGGATACGCAGTATTTT.